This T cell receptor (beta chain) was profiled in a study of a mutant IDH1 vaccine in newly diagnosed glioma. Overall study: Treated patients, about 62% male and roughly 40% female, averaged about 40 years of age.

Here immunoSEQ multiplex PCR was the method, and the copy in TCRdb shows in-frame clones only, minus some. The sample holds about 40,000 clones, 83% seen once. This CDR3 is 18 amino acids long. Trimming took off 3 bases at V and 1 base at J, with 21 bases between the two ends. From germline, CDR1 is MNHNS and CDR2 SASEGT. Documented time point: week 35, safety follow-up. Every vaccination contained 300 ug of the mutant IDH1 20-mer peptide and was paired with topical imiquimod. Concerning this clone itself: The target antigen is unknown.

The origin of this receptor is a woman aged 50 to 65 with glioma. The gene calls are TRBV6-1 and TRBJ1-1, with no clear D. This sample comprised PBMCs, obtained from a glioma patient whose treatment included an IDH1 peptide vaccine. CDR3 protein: CASSDRGGGGRGNTEAFF. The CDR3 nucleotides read TGTGCCAGCAGTGATAGAGGTGGTGGAGGGCGGGGGAACACTGAAGCTTTCTTT.